Listed here is a single T cell receptor delta chain. This may be a read error: a much more frequent sequence differs by one nucleotide. The same CDR3 arises from other DNA sequences in this sample as well. TCRdb re-processed the RT-PCR reads via CATT. The sample holds 2,000 to 2,500 delta-chain clones; about 32% are singletons and the top ten take roughly 32%. The data were obtained in a study of gamma-delta T cells after stem cell transplantation. The CDR3 loop spans 19 amino acids. The germline gives CDR1 GEAIGNYY, CDR2 EKD. After removal of 0 bases from V and 2 bases from J, the junction contained 11 bases not matched to a gene.

The TCR sequence derives from a human donor. It is not recorded whose cells these are; they may come from a transplant donor. The sample consisted of gamma-delta T cells. The rearrangement joins TRDV2 to TRDJ1; TRDD3 aligns across 13 bases. CDR3 nucleotides: TGTGCCTGTGACACCATAGGGCCACTGGGGGATACGAGGACCGATAAACTCATCTTT. Translation gives CACDTIGPLGDTRTDKLIF.